This T cell receptor beta chain was captured by sequencing in a study of cytomegalovirus exposure and HLA in healthy donors. Study findings and constraints: TCR beta chains numbering approximately 150 were designated cytomegalovirus-associated. It was reported in a later analysis that an Asian-associated ancestry cluster showed fewer N-insertions than the roughly 670-donor mean.

The PCR employed 60 Vbeta primers together with 13 Jbeta primers. This table comes from immunoSEQ multiplex PCR, and its TCRdb copy is limited to in-frame clones, with some not included. In the table there are roughly 180,000 clones, 77% of which are singletons. In regard to this clone: Its antigen is not identified.

The specimen was PBMCs. The clonotype was recovered from a man aged 18-30 years in good health and CMV-seronegative.

The CDR3 sequence: CASSSGVGYYEQYF. The CDR3 bases are TGCGCCAGCAGCTCCGGGGTCGGGTACTACGAGCAGTACTTC. This chain links TRBV5-1 with TRBJ2-5; a possible D gene is TRBD2 (5 bases). Near its end, the DNA agrees better with TRBJ2-7, so the J call may be wrong. There are 14 residues in the CDR3. In germline, CDR1 is SGHRS, CDR2 YFSETQ.